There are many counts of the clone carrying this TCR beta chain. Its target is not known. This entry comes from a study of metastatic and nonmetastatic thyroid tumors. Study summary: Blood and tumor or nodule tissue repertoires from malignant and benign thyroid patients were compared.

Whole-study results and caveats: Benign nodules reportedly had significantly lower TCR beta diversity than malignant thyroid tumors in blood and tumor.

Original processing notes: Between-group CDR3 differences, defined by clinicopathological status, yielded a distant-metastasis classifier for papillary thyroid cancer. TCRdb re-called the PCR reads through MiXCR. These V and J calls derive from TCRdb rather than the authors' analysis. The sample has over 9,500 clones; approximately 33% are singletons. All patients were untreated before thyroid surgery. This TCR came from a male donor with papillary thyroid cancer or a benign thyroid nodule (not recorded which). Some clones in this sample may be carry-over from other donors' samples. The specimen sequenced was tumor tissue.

CDR3 sequence reads: CASSLEGSGNTIYF. CDR3 sequence (DNA): TGTGCCAGCAGCTTGGAGGGCTCTGGAAACACCATATATTTT. The V gene is TRBV5-4, the J gene TRBJ1-3; D ambiguous. The CDR3 extends over 14 amino acids. V was clipped by 0 bases and J by 0 bases, with 4 bases between them. The germline V gene encodes CDR1 SGHNT and CDR2 YYREEE (reference sequence). Full variable domain (outside the CDR3, taken from reference TRBV5-4 and TRBJ1-3): ETGVTQSPTHLIKTRGQQVTLRCSSQSGHNTVSWYQQALGQGPQFIFQYYREEENGRGNFPPRFSGLQFPNYSSELNVNALELDDSALYLCASSLEGSGNTIYFGEGSWLTVV.